The following is a T cell receptor beta chain sequence with its context. This specimen comes from a study of shared clonotypes between healthy human individuals. Authors' analysis steps: Owing to the provision of junction-only sequences devoid of quality scores by immunoSEQ, filtering differed. The protocol was immunoSEQ multiplex PCR, while the TCRdb copy is restricted to in-frame clones and leaves out a portion. Clone size and V and J calls were adopted from that table, with D and trimming inferred from the DNA. The sample lists about 490,000 clones, about 80% seen once, with about 12% in the top ten. J was trimmed by 5 bases and V by 1 base; bases with no gene match: 6. The CDR3 has 17 residues. From germline, CDR1 is SEHNR and CDR2 FQNEAQ (reference sequence).

The sequence derives from a middle-aged woman in good health. Some clones in this sample may be carry-over from other donors' samples. The chain links TRBV7-9 to TRBJ2-5; 14 bases agree with TRBD2. Specimen: PBMCs. In nucleotides, the CDR3 is TGTGCCAGCAGCTTAGGACTAGCGGGAGGGTACAAGGAGACCCAGTACTTC. It codes for CASSLGLAGGYKETQYF.